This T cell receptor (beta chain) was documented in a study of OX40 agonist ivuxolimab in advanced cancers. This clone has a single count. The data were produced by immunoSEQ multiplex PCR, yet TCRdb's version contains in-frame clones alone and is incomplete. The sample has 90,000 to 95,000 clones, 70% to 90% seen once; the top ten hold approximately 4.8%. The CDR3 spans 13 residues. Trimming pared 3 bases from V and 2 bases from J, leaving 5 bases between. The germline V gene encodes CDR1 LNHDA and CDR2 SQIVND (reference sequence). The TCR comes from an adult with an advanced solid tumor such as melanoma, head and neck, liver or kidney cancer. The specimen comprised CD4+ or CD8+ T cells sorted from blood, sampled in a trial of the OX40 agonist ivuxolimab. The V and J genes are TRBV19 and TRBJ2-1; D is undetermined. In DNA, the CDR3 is TGTGCCAGTAGTATCAGGCCCTACAATGAGCAGTTCTTC. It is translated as CASSIRPYNEQFF.